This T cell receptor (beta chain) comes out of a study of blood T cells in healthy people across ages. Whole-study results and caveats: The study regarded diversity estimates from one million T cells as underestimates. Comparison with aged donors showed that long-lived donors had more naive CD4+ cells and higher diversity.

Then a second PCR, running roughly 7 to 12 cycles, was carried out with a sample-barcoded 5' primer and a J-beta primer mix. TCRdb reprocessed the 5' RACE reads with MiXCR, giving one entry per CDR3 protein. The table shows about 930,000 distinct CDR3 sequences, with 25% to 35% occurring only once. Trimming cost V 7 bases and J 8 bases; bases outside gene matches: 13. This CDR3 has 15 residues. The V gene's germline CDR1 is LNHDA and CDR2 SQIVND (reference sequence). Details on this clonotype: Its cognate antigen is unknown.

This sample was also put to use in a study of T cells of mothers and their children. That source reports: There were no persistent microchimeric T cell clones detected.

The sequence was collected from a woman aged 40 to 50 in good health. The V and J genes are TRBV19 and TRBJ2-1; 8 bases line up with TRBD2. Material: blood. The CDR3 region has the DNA TGTGCCAGTACAAACGGGGGGGGCGGTTTCTATGAGCAGTTCTTC. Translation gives CASTNGGGGFYEQFF.